This T cell receptor (beta chain) was captured by sequencing in a study of radiotherapy plus CTLA-4 blockade in lung cancer. On the study more broadly: An objective response was seen in 15% to 20% of patients, and disease control in 25% to 40%.

Germline-derived CDR1 and CDR2 are SGDLS and YYNGEE. The V end was cut by 0 bases, the J end by 3 bases, with 7 bases between. CDR3 size: 14 residues. Focal radiation plus CTLA-4 blockade with ipilimumab was given to patients with chemo-refractory metastatic non-small-cell lung cancer. Clones were read by immunoSEQ multiplex PCR, and TCRdb kept only the in-frame ones, dropping some. The sample includes roughly 70,000 clones, roughly 84% of them seen just once. On this clone itself: Its specificity is unknown.

Study findings and constraints: Once radiotherapy plus ipilimumab had been given, TCR clones derived from tumor expanded in blood. Response was reportedly best predicted by early blood T cell clone dynamics, with interferon-beta.

The chain employs TRBV9 and TRBJ2-1; the D gene is possibly TRBD2 (5 bases). The specimen comprised peripheral blood, sampled from a patient treated with radiotherapy plus ipilimumab. This TCR was recovered from a human donor with non-small cell lung cancer that progressed on radiotherapy plus ipilimumab. CDR3 region: CASSVGENYNEQFF. The CDR3, as DNA: TGTGCCAGCAGCGTAGGGGAGAACTACAATGAGCAGTTCTTC. The variable domain in full, completed from reference TRBV9 and TRBJ2-1, reads DSGVTQTPKHLITATGQRVTLRCSPRSGDLSVYWYQQSLDQGLQFLIQYYNGEERAKGNILERFSAQQFPDLHSELNLSSLELGDSALYFCASSVGENYNEQFFGPGTRLTVL.